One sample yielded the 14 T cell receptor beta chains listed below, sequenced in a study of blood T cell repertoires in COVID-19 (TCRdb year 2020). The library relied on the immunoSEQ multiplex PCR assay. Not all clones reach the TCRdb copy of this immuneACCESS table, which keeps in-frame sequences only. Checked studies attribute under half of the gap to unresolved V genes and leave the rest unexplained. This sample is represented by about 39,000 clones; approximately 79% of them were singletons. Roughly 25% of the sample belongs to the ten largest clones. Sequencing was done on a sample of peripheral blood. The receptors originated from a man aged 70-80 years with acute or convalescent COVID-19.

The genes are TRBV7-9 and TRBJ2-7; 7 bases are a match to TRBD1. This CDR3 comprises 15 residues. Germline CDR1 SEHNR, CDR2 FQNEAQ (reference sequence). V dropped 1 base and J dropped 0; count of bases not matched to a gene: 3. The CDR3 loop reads CASSLGRQGSYEQYF. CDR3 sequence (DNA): TGTGCCAGCAGCTTAGGCCGACAGGGCTCCTACGAGCAGTACTTC. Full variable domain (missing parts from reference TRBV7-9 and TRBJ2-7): DTGVSQNPRHKITKRGQNVTFRCDPISEHNRLYWYRQTLGQGPEFLTYFQNEAQLEKSRLLSDRFSAERPKGSFSTLEIQRTEQGDSAMYLCASSLGRQGSYEQYFGPGTRLTVT.

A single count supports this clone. This CDR3 reads CASSPGRGSAHPIYF. The DNA of the CDR3 is TGTGCCAGCAGCCCCGGGCGGGGGTCGGCCCACCCCATATATTTT. V usage is TRBV7-9 and J usage is TRBJ1-3; TRBD1 might be the D (5 bases). Trimming pared 5 bases from V and 11 bases from J, leaving 22 bases between. There are 15 residues in the CDR3. Germline values: CDR1 SEHNR, CDR2 FQNEAQ (reference sequence). The full variable domain, in which reference TRBV7-9 and TRBJ1-3 provide the parts outside the CDR3, is DTGVSQNPRHKITKRGQNVTFRCDPISEHNRLYWYRQTLGQGPEFLTYFQNEAQLEKSRLLSDRFSAERPKGSFSTLEIQRTEQGDSAMYLCASSPGRGSAHPIYFGEGSWLTVV.

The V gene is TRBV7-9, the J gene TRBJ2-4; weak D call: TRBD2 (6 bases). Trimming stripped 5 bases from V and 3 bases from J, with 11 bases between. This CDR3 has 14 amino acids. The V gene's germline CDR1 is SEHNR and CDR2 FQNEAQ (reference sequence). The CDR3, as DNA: TGTGCCAGCAGCCAACCGGAGGGCAAAAACATTCAGTACTTC. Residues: CASSQPEGKNIQYF.

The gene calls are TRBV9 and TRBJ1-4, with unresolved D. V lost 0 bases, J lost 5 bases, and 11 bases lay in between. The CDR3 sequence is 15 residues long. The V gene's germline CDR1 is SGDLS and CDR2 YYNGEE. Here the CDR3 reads CASSVAAGRNEKLFF. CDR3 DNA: TGTGCCAGCAGCGTAGCGGCAGGCAGAAATGAAAAACTGTTTTTT.

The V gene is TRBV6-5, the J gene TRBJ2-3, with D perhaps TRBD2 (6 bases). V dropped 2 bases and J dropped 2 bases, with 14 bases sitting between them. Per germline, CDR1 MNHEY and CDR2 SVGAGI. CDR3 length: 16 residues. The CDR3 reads CASSYAGTYSTDTQYF. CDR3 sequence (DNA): TGTGCCAGCAGTTACGCAGGGACTTATTCCACAGATACGCAGTATTTT.

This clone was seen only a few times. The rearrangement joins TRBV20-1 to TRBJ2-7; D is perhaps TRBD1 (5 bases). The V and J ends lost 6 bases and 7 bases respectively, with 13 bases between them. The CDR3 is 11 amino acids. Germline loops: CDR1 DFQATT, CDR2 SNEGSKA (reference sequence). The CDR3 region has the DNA TGCAGTGCCCAAGGGGCCTGGGAGCAGTACTTC. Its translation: CSAQGAWEQYF.

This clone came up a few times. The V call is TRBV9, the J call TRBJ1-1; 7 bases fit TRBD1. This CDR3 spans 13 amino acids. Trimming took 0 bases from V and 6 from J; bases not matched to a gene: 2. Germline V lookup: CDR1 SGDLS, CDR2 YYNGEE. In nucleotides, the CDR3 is TGTGCCAGCAGCGTAGGACAGGGTCCTGAAGCTTTCTTT. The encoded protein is CASSVGQGPEAFF. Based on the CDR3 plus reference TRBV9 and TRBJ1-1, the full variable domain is DSGVTQTPKHLITATGQRVTLRCSPRSGDLSVYWYQQSLDQGLQFLIQYYNGEERAKGNILERFSAQQFPDLHSELNLSSLELGDSALYFCASSVGQGPEAFFGQGTRLTVV.

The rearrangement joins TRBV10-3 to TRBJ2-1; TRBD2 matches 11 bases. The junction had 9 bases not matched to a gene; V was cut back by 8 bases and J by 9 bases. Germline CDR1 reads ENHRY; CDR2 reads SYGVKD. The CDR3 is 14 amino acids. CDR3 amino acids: CAILSLAGGSEQFF. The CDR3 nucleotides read TGTGCCATCCTCAGCCTAGCGGGAGGTTCTGAGCAGTTCTTC.

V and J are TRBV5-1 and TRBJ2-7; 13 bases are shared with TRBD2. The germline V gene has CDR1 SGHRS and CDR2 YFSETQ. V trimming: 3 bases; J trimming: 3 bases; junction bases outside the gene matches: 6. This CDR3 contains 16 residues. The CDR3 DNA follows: TGCGCCAGCAGCTCAGGGACTAGCGGGATCATCTACGAGCAGTACTTC. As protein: CASSSGTSGIIYEQYF.

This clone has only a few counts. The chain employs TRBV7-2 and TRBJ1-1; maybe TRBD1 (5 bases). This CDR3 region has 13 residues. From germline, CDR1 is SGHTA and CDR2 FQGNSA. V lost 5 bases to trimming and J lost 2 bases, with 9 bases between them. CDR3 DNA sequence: TGTGCCAGCAGCCCTACAGGAAACACTGAAGCTTTCTTT. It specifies CASSPTGNTEAFF.

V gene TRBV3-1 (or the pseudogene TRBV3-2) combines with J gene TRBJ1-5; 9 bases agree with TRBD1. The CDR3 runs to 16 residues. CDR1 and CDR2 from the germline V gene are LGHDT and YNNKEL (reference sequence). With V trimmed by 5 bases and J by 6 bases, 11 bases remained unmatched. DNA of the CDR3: TGTGCCAGCAGCTCTCAAACAGGGGGCGCAGGTCAGCCCCAGCATTTT. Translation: CASSSQTGGAGQPQHF.

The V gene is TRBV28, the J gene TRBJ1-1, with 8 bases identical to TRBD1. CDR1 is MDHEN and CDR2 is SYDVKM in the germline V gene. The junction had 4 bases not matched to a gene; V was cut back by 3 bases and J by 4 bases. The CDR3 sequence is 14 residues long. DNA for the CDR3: TGTGCCAGCAGTTTGGCAGGGGGCATCACTGAAGCTTTCTTT. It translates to CASSLAGGITEAFF. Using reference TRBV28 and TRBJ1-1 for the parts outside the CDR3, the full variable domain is DVKVTQSSRYLVKRTGEKVFLECVQDMDHENMFWYRQDPGLGLRLIYFSYDVKMKEKGDIPEGYSVSREKKERFSLILESASTNQTSMYLCASSLAGGITEAFFGQGTRLTVV.

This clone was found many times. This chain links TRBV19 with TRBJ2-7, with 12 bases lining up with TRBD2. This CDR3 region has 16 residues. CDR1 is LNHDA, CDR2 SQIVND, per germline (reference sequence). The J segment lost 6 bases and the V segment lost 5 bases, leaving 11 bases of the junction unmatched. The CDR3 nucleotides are TGTGCCAGTAGTCTACGACTAGCGGGAGTTCTAAGCGAGCAGTACTTC. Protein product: CASSLRLAGVLSEQYF.

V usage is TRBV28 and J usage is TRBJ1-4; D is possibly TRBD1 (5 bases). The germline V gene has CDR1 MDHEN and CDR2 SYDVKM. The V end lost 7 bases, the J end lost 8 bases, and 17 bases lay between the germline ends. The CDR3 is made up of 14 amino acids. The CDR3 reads CASTTNRGVEKLFF. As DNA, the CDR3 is TGTGCCAGCACCACAAACCGGGGGGTGGAAAAACTGTTTTTT.